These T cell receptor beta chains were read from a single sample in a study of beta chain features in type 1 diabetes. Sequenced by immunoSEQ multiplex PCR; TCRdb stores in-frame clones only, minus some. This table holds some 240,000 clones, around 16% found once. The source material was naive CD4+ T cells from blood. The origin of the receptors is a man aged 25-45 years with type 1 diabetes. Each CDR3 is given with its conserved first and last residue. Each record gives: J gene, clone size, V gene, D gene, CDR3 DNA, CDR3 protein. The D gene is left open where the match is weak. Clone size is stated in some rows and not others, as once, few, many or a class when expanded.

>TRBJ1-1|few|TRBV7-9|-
TGTGCCAGCAGCGGGAAGAACACTGAAGCTTTCTTT
CASSGKNTEAFF
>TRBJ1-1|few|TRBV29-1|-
TGCAGCGTAGGGACACTCAAAGCGGGCACTGAAGCTTTCTTT
CSVGTLKAGTEAFF
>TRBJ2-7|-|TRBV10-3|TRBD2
TGTGCCATCAGTGAGGTGATCTCTAGCGGGAGGAAGTACGAGCAGTACTTC
CAISEVISSGRKYEQYF
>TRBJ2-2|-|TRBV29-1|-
TGCAGCGTTGAGGGACTGATGAACACCGGGGAGCTGTTTTTT
CSVEGLMNTGELFF
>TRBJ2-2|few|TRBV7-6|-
TGTGCCAGCAGCGTACAGTTGGCCGGGGAGCTGTTTTTT
CASSVQLAGELFF
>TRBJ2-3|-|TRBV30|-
TGTGCCTGGCGAAGGGGTGTATATACGCAGTATTTT
CAWRRGVYTQYF
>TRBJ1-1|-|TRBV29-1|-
TGCAGCGGAACGGGAAGGCCCTCTCGACTAGCTTTCTTT
CSGTGRPSRLAFF
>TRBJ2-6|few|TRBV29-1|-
TGCAGCGTTGAACAGGGATCTGGGGCCAACGTCCTGACTTTC
CSVEQGSGANVLTF
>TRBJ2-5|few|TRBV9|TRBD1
TGTGCCAGCAGCCAACAGGGGGCGAGGGAGACCCAGTACTTC
CASSQQGARETQYF
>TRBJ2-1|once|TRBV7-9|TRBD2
TGTGCCAGCAGCTTTGGTAGCGGGAGGTACAATGAGCAGTTCTTC
CASSFGSGRYNEQFF
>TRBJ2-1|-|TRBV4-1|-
TGCGCCAGCAGCCAAGGGGGGGTTTTGAAGGTGTATGAGCAGTTCTTC
CASSQGGVLKVYEQFF
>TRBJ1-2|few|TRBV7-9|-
TGTGCCAGCAGCTTAAACAGGAACGGCTACACCTTC
CASSLNRNGYTF
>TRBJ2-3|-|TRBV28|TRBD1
TGTGCCAGCAGTACAACCGGGACAGAAACAGATACGCAGTATTTT
CASSTTGTETDTQYF
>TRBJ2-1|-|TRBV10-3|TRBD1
TGTGCCATCACCACGGGACAGGGGGATGAGCAGTTCTTC
CAITTGQGDEQFF
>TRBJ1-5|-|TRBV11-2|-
TGTGCCAGCAGCTTAGATCCAGGGGCCGAACAGCCCCAGCATTTT
CASSLDPGAEQPQHF
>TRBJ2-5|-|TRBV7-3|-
TGTGCCAGCAGCTTAACGGAGGAAGAGACCCAGTACTTC
CASSLTEEETQYF
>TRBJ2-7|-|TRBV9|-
TGTGCCAGCAGCCCCACGGGGGCGAGCTCCTACGAGCAGTACTTC
CASSPTGASSYEQYF
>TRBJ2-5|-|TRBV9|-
TGTGCCAGTGCCACAGGGTCACCGTACCAAGAGACCCAGTACTTC
CASATGSPYQETQYF
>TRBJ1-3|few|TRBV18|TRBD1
TGTGCCAGCTCACCACCTGGGACAGCTGGAAACACCATATATTTT
CASSPPGTAGNTIYF